Listed below are T cell receptor beta chains from one sample, sequenced in a study of shared clonotypes between healthy human individuals. The repertoire was sequenced with immunoSEQ multiplex PCR; TCRdb's copy has only in-frame clones and lacks some. The sample lists about 1.5 million clones, 95% to 99% occurring once. The specimen was naive CD4+ T cells sorted from blood. The receptors derive from a man under 40 in good health. CDR3s include the opening cysteine and the closing phenylalanine or tryptophan. A D gene is named only where the DNA matches it firmly. A row's size may be missing; if present it is once, few, many or a size class.

>TRBJ2-7|TRBD1|.|TRBV5-6|17
TGTGCCAGCAACAAGAGACAGGGGGCCTTTCTAGCCTACGAGCAGTACTTC
CASNKRQGAFLAYEQYF
>TRBJ2-7|.|.|TRBV30|11
TGTGCCTGGAGTGTACTAAACGAGCAGTACTTC
CAWSVLNEQYF
>TRBJ1-2|TRBD1|.|TRBV28|15
TGTGCCAGCAGTCCTCTGGGACAGGGAGACTATGGCTACACCTTC
CASSPLGQGDYGYTF
>TRBJ1-1|.|.|TRBV7-2|14
TGTGCCAGCAGTCCCGGGACATGGAACACTGAAGCTTTCTTT
CASSPGTWNTEAFF
>TRBJ1-2|.|.|TRBV9|14
TGTGCCAGCAGCGTATGGTCAGGATCAGTTGGCTACACCTTC
CASSVWSGSVGYTF
>TRBJ2-7|TRBD2|.|TRBV5-1|16
TGCGCCAGCAGCTTGGATACTAGCGGATATTCCTACGAGCAGTACTTC
CASSLDTSGYSYEQYF
>TRBJ2-5|.|.|TRBV2|12
TGTGCCAGCAGTGAAGCGGGGGACCCCCAGTACTTC
CASSEAGDPQYF
>TRBJ2-7|.|.|TRBV10-2|15
TGCGCCAGCACGGAGGGTCCGGTCAGCTCCTACGAGCAGTACTTC
CASTEGPVSSYEQYF
>TRBJ1-2|.|.|TRBV7-2|14
TGTGCCAGCAGCCCTGGGGGGAAGGGAGGTGGCTACACCTTC
CASSPGGKGGGYTF
>TRBJ2-1|.|.|TRBV7-9|16
TGTGCCAGCAGCCCAGCATTGGGGCCCAAGAACAATGAGCAGTTCTTC
CASSPALGPKNNEQFF
>TRBJ2-2|TRBD1|.|TRBV7-8|15
TGTGCCAGCAGCTCGGGACAGGGTGCCACCGGGGAGCTGTTTTTT
CASSSGQGATGELFF
>TRBJ2-3|TRBD2|once|TRBV18|16
TGTGCCAGCTCAGCAATCAGCGGGACTCAAATAGATACGCAGTATTTT
CASSAISGTQIDTQYF
>TRBJ1-1|.|.|TRBV27|14
TGTGCCAGCAGTTTAAACCCTAGCGTCGCTGAAGCTTTCTTT
CASSLNPSVAEAFF
>TRBJ2-5|.|.|TRBV14|13
TGTGCCAGCAGCCAAGCCGCGGGTCGAACCCAGTACTTC
CASSQAAGRTQYF
>TRBJ2-5|TRBD1|.|TRBV7-7|16
TGTGCCAGCAGCCCGACAGGGGGCGAAGTGGGAGAGACCCAGTACTTC
CASSPTGGEVGETQYF
>TRBJ2-2|.|.|TRBV11-2|16
TGTGCCAGCAGCCCAAAAATTCCAGGTTTCGCCGGGGAGCTGTTTTTT
CASSPKIPGFAGELFF
>TRBJ1-5|TRBD1|.|TRBV19|17
TGTGCCAGTAGTACAAAACCCGGGACAGGGGCCCACCAGCCCCAGCATTTT
CASSTKPGTGAHQPQHF
>TRBJ2-7|.|.|TRBV14|15
TGTGCCAGCAGCCAAGACTGGACAAGGTCATACGAGCAGTACTTC
CASSQDWTRSYEQYF
>TRBJ2-1|TRBD1|.|TRBV29-1|14
TGCAGCGTTGATCAGGGGACAGGGGGCGATGAGCAGTTCTTC
CSVDQGTGGDEQFF
>TRBJ2-7|.|.|TRBV4-2|14
TGTGCCAGCAGCGTTCGGGAACAAGTCAACGAGCAGTACTTC
CASSVREQVNEQYF
>TRBJ2-1|.|.|TRBV11-2|15
TGTGCCAGCAGCTTAGGAGGCGGTCTAATTGCTGAGCAGTTCTTC
CASSLGGGLIAEQFF
>TRBJ1-2|TRBD1|.|TRBV7-8|15
TGTGCCAGCAGCCCCCGCCCGACAGGGAACTATGGCTACACCTTC
CASSPRPTGNYGYTF
>TRBJ2-5|.|.|TRBV20-1|11
TGCAGTGGCAGGAGGCAAGAGACCCAGTACTTC
CSGRRQETQYF
>TRBJ2-7|TRBD1|.|TRBV28|14
TGTGCCAGCAGGTCCGGACAGGGTTGGTACGAGCAGTACTTC
CASRSGQGWYEQYF
>TRBJ1-1|.|.|TRBV18|17
TGTGCCAGCTCACCAATCCAGGGGATTGGTACGTACACTGAAGCTTTCTTT
CASSPIQGIGTYTEAFF
>TRBJ2-5|.|.|TRBV10-1|15
TGCGCCAGCAAACAAGCACAGGGCGCCCGCGAGACCCAGTACTTC
CASKQAQGARETQYF
>TRBJ2-1|TRBD2|.|TRBV11-3|14
TGTGCCAGCAGCCCTAGCGGCTCCTACAATGAGCAGTTCTTC
CASSPSGSYNEQFF
>TRBJ1-5|.|.|TRBV6-5|15
TGTGCCAGCAGTTACTCTTTGGATAGCAATCAGCCCCAGCATTTT
CASSYSLDSNQPQHF
>TRBJ2-1|TRBD2|.|TRBV18|15
TGTGCCAGCTCACCCGGACTAGCGGGAGAGAATGAGCAGTTCTTC
CASSPGLAGENEQFF
>TRBJ2-3|TRBD2|once|TRBV7-9|15
TGTGCCAGCAGCTTGGCTAGCGGGGTCACAGATACGCAGTATTTT
CASSLASGVTDTQYF
>TRBJ2-1|TRBD2|.|TRBV19|16
TGTGCCAGTAGGACTAGCGGGAGGACCCTTTACAATGAGCAGTTCTTC
CASRTSGRTLYNEQFF
>TRBJ2-5|.|.|TRBV2|14
TGTGCCAGCAGTAGCCGAACAGACCAAGAGACCCAGTACTTC
CASSSRTDQETQYF
>TRBJ2-7|TRBD2|.|TRBV2|11
TGTGCCAGCGGGGGGGAGGCCGAGCAGTACTTC
CASGGEAEQYF
>TRBJ2-7|.|.|TRBV14|15
TGTGCCAGCAGTCCCTTGGGGAGGAGCCTCTACGAGCAGTACTTC
CASSPLGRSLYEQYF
>TRBJ2-7|.|.|TRBV7-3|15
TGTGCCAGCAGCTTAAGGGGGAGAAGCGGGTACGAGCAGTACTTC
CASSLRGRSGYEQYF
>TRBJ2-4|.|.|TRBV20-1|11
TGCAGTGCCCCCAGACTAGACAATCAGTACTTC
CSAPRLDNQYF
>TRBJ2-3|TRBD1|.|TRBV18|16
TGTGCCAGCTCACAGGACAGGGGGCCCAGCACAGATACGCAGTATTTT
CASSQDRGPSTDTQYF
>TRBJ2-7|TRBD2|.|TRBV19|16
TGTGCCAGTAGTATAGGTCCTAGCGGGGTCTCCTACGAGCAGTACTTC
CASSIGPSGVSYEQYF
>TRBJ1-2|.|.|TRBV4-3|15
TGCGCCAGCAGCCAAGATCGGTTGGGTGTAGGCGGCTACACCTTC
CASSQDRLGVGGYTF
>TRBJ2-2|TRBD1|once|TRBV11-3|15
TGTGCCAGCAGCCCTGGACAGGGGACGTACGGGGAGCTGTTTTTT
CASSPGQGTYGELFF
>TRBJ2-2|.|.|TRBV5-6|16
TGTGCCAGCAGCGACCCCAGGGAGGCGAACACCGGGGAGCTGTTTTTT
CASSDPREANTGELFF
>TRBJ1-5|.|.|TRBV27|15
TGTGCCAGCAGGTCATCGTGGGCCTTATATCAGCCCCAGCATTTT
CASRSSWALYQPQHF
>TRBJ2-2|TRBD2|few|TRBV9|16
TGTGCCAGCAGCGTAGCTCTAGCGGGGAACACCGGGGAGCTGTTTTTT
CASSVALAGNTGELFF
>TRBJ2-3|TRBD1|.|TRBV5-4|15
TGTGCCAGCAGCTCCGGGACAGCTAGCACAGATACGCAGTATTTT
CASSSGTASTDTQYF
>TRBJ2-7|.|.|TRBV7-2|16
TGTGCCAGCAGCTTAGCACCGACGGGAAGAATCAACGAGCAGTACTTC
CASSLAPTGRINEQYF
>TRBJ2-1|.|.|TRBV9|14
TGTGCCAGCAGCGTAGGCGGAGCCTACAATGAGCAGTTCTTC
CASSVGGAYNEQFF